What follows describes a single T cell receptor (beta chain). This sample is drawn from a study of blood T cell repertoires in COVID-19. Study background: The study drew acute and convalescent COVID-19 samples from the United States, Italy and Spain. The cDNA or gDNA used as material had been derived from T cells, B-cell-depleted T cells, or PBMCs.

Per the original data handling: By means of reference gene primer amplification, nucleated cell counts were estimated. The protocol was immunoSEQ multiplex PCR, while the TCRdb copy is restricted to in-frame clones and leaves out a portion. The V and J calls and clone size are taken from that table; D and trimming were inferred from the DNA. The table shows 58,000 or so clones, with 78% occurring only once. The sequenced sample consisted of peripheral blood. The clonotype was recovered from a human donor in a cohort sampled during active COVID-19.

The CDR3 DNA follows: TGCGCCAGCAGCCTGGCGACTAGCGGGAGCACAGATACGCAGTATTTT. Residues: CASSLATSGSTDTQYF. The chain is built from TRBV5-1 and TRBJ2-3, with 10 bases matching TRBD2. With 4 bases clipped from V and 0 bases from J, the junction kept 5 bases outside the gene matches. There are 16 residues in the CDR3. Looked up from germline, CDR1 is SGHRS and CDR2 is YFSETQ.